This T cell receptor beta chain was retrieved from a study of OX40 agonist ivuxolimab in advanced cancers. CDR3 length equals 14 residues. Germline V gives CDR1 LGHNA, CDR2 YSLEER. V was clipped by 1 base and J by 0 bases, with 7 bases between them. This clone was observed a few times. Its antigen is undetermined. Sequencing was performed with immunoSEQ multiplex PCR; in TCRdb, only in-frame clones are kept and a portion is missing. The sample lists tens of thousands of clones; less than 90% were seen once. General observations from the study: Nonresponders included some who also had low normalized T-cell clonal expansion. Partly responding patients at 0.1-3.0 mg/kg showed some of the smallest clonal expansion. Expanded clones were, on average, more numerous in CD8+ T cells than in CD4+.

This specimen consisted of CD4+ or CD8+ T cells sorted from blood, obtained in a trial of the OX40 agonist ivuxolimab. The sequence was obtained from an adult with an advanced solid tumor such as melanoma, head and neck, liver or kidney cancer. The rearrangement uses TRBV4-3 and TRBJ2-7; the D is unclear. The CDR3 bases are TGCGCCAGCAGCCAAGGAGCCTTCTCCTACGAGCAGTACTTC. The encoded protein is CASSQGAFSYEQYF.